This T cell receptor beta chain was found in a study of blood T cell repertoires in COVID-19. About the study: Samples taken during acute and convalescent COVID-19 were collected in the United States, Italy and Spain.

The trim removed 1 base at V and 5 bases at J, leaving 2 bases unmatched. Germline lookup yields CDR1 SGHRS and CDR2 YFSETQ. This CDR3 has 13 amino acids. Repertoires were generated with immunoSEQ multiplex PCR, while TCRdb's copy carries only in-frame clones and drops some. Altogether 350,000 to 450,000 clones are present, 80% to 90% being singletons, with the ten largest covering 1% to 1.3%. The sequence derives from a young man who had recovered from COVID-19. Material: PBMCs or T cells enriched from blood (not recorded which). The chain is built from TRBV5-1 and TRBJ2-5, with TRBD1 identical over 7 bases. The CDR3 loop reads CASSLTGAETQYF. The CDR3 DNA follows: TGCGCCAGCAGCTTGACAGGGGCGGAGACCCAGTACTTC.